Sequencing of this T cell receptor (beta chain) was carried out in a study of T cell changes during pregnancy in multiple sclerosis. Data came from immunoSEQ multiplex PCR; TCRdb stores just in-frame clones and leaves some out. The sample holds about 59,000 clones, approximately 90% seen once. CDR3 length equals 15 residues. Germline V gene data show CDR1 as MGHRA and CDR2 as YSYEKL. V gave up 5 bases and J gave up 2 bases; unmatched junction bases: 6. The sample consisted of peripheral blood, taken in the second trimester of pregnancy. The chain employs TRBV4-1 and TRBJ2-3; 8 positions match TRBD2. This TCR came from a female donor with multiple sclerosis, enrolled in a pregnancy study. The CDR3 is CASSDSAGVTDTQYF. The CDR3, as DNA: TGCGCCAGCAGCGACTCAGCGGGAGTCACAGATACGCAGTATTTT.